This T cell receptor (beta chain) was recovered during a study of cytomegalovirus exposure and HLA in healthy donors. Study observations and caveats: Cytomegalovirus-associated status was assigned to around 160 TCR beta chains. Analyses of presence and absence presupposed an approximately uniform sequencing depth across donors.

The CDR3 is 14 amino acids. Looked up from germline, CDR1 is SGHNT and CDR2 is YYREEE (reference sequence). The PCR ran on 60 Vbeta and 13 Jbeta primers. Repertoires were generated with immunoSEQ multiplex PCR, while TCRdb's copy carries only in-frame clones and drops some. The sample holds about 140,000 clones, 79% seen once. Turning to this clone: The target antigen is unknown.

The origin of this receptor is a female donor in good health and CMV-seronegative. The chain recombines TRBV5-4 with TRBJ2-5, with 11 positions matching TRBD2. The last part of the DNA fits TRBJ2-7 better; the J call may be wrong. Sequencing was done on a sample of PBMCs. Written as DNA, the CDR3 is TGTGCCAGCAGCTCTAGCGGGAGGTCAGACGAGCAGTACTTC. Translation gives CASSSSGRSDEQYF.